This TCR beta chain was sequenced for a study of shared clonotypes between healthy human individuals. On the study more broadly: Plates per donor: three CD4 naive, three CD4 memory, two CD8 naive, one CD8 memory. General study points: Clonotypes shared by all four sorted-subset donors had higher generation probabilities than non-shared clonotypes.

The repertoire was sequenced with immunoSEQ multiplex PCR; TCRdb's copy has only in-frame clones and lacks some. The profile shows about 2,100,000 clones, 85% to 95% of them singletons. As to this clone: Its specificity is unknown.

It was CD45RO-negative cells, positively selected for CCR7, that made up naive CD8 cells, with terminally differentiated effector memory CD45RA+ cells excluded. Donors were healthy HIV-negative adults without recently reported acute infections or vaccinations. Adults of Caucasian background living in Nashville, Tennessee made up all donors. The source material was naive CD8+ T cells from PBMCs. This TCR came from a man in his late teens or twenties in good health. Some clones in this sample may be carry-over from other donors' samples.

The CDR3 here is CASSRDRSQFF. In DNA, the CDR3 is TGTGCCAGCAGCCGAGACAGATCCCAGTTCTTC. V gene TRBV9 combines with J gene TRBJ2-1; D is perhaps TRBD1 (5 bases). CDR1 and CDR2 from the germline V gene are SGDLS and YYNGEE. Trimming removed 4 bases from V and 13 bases from J, with 12 bases in between. This CDR3 is 11 amino acids long.